This TCR beta chain was profiled in a study of cytomegalovirus exposure and HLA in healthy donors. In the PCR, 60 Vbeta and 13 Jbeta primers were used. Profiling relied on immunoSEQ multiplex PCR, and the TCRdb table lists in-frame clones only, not all of them. Of about 150,000 clones in the sample, around 77% were seen once. The CDR3 totals 13 residues. CDR1 is SNHLY, CDR2 FYNNEI, per germline. Between the trimmed V and J ends, which lost 6 bases and 1 base, there was a span of 8 bases. The rearrangement uses TRBV2 and TRBJ2-3, with D perhaps TRBD2 (6 bases). Input material: PBMCs. The sequence came from a man aged 25 to 45 in good health and CMV-seronegative. Here the CDR3 reads CASRKRGTDTQYF. The CDR3 coding sequence is TGTGCCAGCAGAAAGCGGGGCACAGATACGCAGTATTTT.